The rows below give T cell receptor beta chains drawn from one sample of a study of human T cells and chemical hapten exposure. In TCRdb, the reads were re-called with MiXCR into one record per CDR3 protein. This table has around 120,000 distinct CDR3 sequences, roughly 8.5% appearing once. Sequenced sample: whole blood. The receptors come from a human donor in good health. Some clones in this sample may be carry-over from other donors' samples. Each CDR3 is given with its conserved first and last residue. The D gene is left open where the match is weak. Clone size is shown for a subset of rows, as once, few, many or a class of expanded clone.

TGTGCCAGCAGTTTACGCGGGACAGGGGCAACTAATGAAAAACTGTTTTTT,CASSLRGTGATNEKLFF,NA,TRBV12-3/TRBV12-4,TRBJ1-4,TRBD1
TGTGCCAGCAGTCCCGACCAGGCCGATGAGCAGTTCTTC,CASSPDQADEQFF,few,TRBV12-3/TRBV12-4,TRBJ2-1,NA
TGTGCCAGCAGCCAGGGGGCAGGCGGGGAGTACTTC,CASSQGAGGEYF,NA,TRBV7-2,TRBJ2-7,TRBD1
TGTGCCAGCAGTGTTGTCAGGGGAGGAAGCGAGCAGTACTTC,CASSVVRGGSEQYF,few,TRBV6-1,TRBJ2-7,NA
TGTGCCAGCAGTTTAAGAACAGCCAACTCTGGAAACACCATATATTTT,CASSLRTANSGNTIYF,many,TRBV12-3/TRBV12-4,TRBJ1-3,NA
TGTGCCAGCAGCGCTAACAGGGGCGAGCAGTACTTC,CASSANRGEQYF,NA,TRBV7-9,TRBJ2-7,TRBD1
TGTGCCAGCAGCCTGCAGGGTTACAATGAGCAGTTCTTC,CASSLQGYNEQFF,NA,TRBV4-2,TRBJ2-1,NA
TGTGCCAGCAGGTCCCGGGACAGAGTGGAGAACACTGAAGCTTTCTTT,CASRSRDRVENTEAFF,few,TRBV7-9,TRBJ1-1,TRBD1
TGTGCCAGCAGCTTAAAGGGCAGGGCGAACACCGGGGAGCTGTTTTTT,CASSLKGRANTGELFF,many,TRBV7-2,TRBJ2-2,NA
TGTGCCAGCAGCTTAGCGGCAGCCGACAGATATAGCAATCAGCCCCAGCATTTT,CASSLAAADRYSNQPQHF,NA,TRBV7-6,TRBJ1-5,NA
TGTGCCAGCGCCCGGAGAGCAGGAACTGAAGCTTTCTTT,CASARRAGTEAFF,few,TRBV13,TRBJ1-1,NA
TGCAGTGCTAGGGGACAGGGGGCATCCTACGAGCAGTACTTC,CSARGQGASYEQYF,NA,TRBV20-1,TRBJ2-7,TRBD1
TGCGCCAGCAGTGAGTCTGGTACAGATACGCAGTATTTT,CASSESGTDTQYF,few,TRBV10-1,TRBJ2-3,NA
TGTGCCAGCAGCCGTGGGACAGGGATGGATTCACCCCTCCACTTT,CASSRGTGMDSPLHF,many,TRBV7-2,TRBJ1-6,TRBD1
TGTGCCAGCAGCCAACTGGGGAGCAATCAGCCCCAGCATTTT,CASSQLGSNQPQHF,many,TRBV3-1,TRBJ1-5,NA
TGTGCCAGCAGCCATATTGCGGGCCCCCCCCTCACTACGGGCGAGCAGTACTTC,CASSHIAGPPLTTGEQYF,NA,TRBV7-2,TRBJ2-7,NA
TGTGCTAGTGGTTCCTATAATTCACCCCTCCACTTT,CASGSYNSPLHF,few,TRBV12-5,TRBJ1-6,NA